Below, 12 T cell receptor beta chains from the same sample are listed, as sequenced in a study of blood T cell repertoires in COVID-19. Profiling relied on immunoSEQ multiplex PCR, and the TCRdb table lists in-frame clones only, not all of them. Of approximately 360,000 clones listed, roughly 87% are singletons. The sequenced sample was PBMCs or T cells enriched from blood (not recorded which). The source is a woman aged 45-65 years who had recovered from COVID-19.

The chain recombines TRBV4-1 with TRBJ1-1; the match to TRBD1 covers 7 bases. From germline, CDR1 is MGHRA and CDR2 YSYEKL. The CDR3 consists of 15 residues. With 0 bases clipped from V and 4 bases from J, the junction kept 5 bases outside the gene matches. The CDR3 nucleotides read TGCGCCAGCAGCCAAGATGGGTCAGGGGGCACTGAAGCTTTCTTT. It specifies CASSQDGSGGTEAFF.

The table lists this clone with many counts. The DNA of the CDR3 is TGTGCCAGCAGTGCGCATCCTACTAGCGGGGGGGCCCTCTCTAGTGAGCAGTTCTTC. It translates to CASSAHPTSGGALSSEQFF. The genes are TRBV6-1 and TRBJ2-1; 13 bases are a match to TRBD2. CDR1 and CDR2 from the germline V gene are MNHNS and SASEGT. The CDR3 contains 19 residues. With 4 bases clipped from V and 9 bases from J, the junction kept 18 bases outside the gene matches.

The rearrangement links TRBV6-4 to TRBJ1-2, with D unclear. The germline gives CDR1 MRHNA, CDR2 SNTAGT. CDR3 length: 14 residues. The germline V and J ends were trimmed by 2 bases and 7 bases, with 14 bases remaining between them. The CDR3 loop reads CASSDNEGSSGYTF. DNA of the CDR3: TGTGCCAGCAGTGACAACGAGGGATCTTCTGGCTACACCTTC.

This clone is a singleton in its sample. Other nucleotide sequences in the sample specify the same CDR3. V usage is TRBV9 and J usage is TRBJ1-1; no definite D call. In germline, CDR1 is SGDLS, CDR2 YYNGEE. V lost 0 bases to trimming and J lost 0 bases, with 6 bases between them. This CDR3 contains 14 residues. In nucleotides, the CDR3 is TGTGCCAGCAGCGTAGGCACTCTGAACACTGAAGCTTTCTTT. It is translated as CASSVGTLNTEAFF.

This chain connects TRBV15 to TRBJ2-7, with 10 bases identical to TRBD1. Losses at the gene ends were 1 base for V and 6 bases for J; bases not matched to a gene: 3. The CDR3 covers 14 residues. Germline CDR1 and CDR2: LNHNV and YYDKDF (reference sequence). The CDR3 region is CATSRAGTGAEQYF. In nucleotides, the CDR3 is TGTGCCACCAGCAGAGCCGGGACAGGGGCCGAGCAGTACTTC.

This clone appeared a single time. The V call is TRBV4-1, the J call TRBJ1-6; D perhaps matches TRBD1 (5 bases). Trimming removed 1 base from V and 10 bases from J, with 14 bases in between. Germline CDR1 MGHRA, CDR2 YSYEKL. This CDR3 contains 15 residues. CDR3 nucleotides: TGCGCCAGCAGCCAAGGGCGGGACTTAGAATCACCCCTCCACTTT. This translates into CASSQGRDLESPLHF.

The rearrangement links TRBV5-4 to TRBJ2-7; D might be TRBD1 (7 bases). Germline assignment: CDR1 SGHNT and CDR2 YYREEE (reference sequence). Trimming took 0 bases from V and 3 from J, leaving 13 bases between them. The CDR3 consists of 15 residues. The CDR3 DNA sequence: TGTGCCAGCAGCTTGGAGGCAGGGGGGAACTACGAGCAGTACTTC. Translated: CASSLEAGGNYEQYF.

This CDR3 reads CASSETAGANVLTF. The CDR3 coding sequence is TGTGCCAGCAGCGAAACTGCTGGGGCCAACGTCCTGACTTTC. The chain uses TRBV7-9 and TRBJ2-6; D not certain. CDR1 and CDR2 from the germline V gene are SEHNR and FQNEAQ (reference sequence). V was shortened by 5 bases and J by 2 bases, with 7 bases between the two germline ends. The CDR3 has 14 amino acids.

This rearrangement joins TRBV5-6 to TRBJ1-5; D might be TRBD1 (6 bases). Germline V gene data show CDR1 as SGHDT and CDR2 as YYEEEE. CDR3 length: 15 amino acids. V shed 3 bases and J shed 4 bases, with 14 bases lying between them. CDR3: CASSSFGQPNQPQHF. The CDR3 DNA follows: TGTGCCAGCAGCTCCTTCGGACAGCCTAATCAGCCCCAGCATTTT.

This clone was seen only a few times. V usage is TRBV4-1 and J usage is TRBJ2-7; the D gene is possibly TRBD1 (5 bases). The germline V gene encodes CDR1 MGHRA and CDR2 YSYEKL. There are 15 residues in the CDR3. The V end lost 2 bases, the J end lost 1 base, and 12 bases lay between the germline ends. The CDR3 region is CASSQWGRFSYEQYF. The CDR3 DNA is TGCGCCAGCAGCCAATGGGGCAGGTTTTCCTACGAGCAGTACTTC.

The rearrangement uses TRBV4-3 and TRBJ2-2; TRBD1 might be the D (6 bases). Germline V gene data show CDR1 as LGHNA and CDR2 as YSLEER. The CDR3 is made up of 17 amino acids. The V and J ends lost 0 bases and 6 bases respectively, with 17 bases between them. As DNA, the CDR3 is TGCGCCAGCAGCCAAGAAGTTCGTCTCCCAGGGGCCGGGGAGCTGTTTTTT. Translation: CASSQEVRLPGAGELFF.

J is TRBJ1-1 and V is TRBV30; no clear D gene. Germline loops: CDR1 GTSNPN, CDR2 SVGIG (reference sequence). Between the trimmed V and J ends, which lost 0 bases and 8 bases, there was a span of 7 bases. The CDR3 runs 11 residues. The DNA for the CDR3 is TGTGCCTGGAGTGTACATCAAGAAGCTTTCTTT. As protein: CAWSVHQEAFF.